What follows are 2 T cell receptor beta chains derived from one specimen sequenced in a study of blood T cell repertoires in COVID-19. Clones were sequenced by immunoSEQ multiplex PCR, and TCRdb holds only the in-frame ones, with some missing. The table includes 10,000 to 15,000 clones, around 83% detected once. Material: peripheral blood. Receptors were obtained from a man between 40 and 49 years old with active or convalescent COVID-19.

Remarks on this clone: An end of the junction differs from the germline gene, which may be a read error. The genes are TRBV20-1 and TRBJ2-5; 7 bases align to TRBD2. The CDR3 is 11 amino acids. Germline assignment: CDR1 DFQATT and CDR2 SNEGSKA (reference sequence). CDR3 in DNA: TGCTGTGCTTGCGGGAGAGAGACCCAGTACTTC. Protein sequence: CCACGRETQYF.

J is TRBJ1-2 and V is TRBV19; 7 bases match TRBD1. V gave up 5 bases and J gave up 4 bases; unmatched junction bases: 13. The germline V gene has CDR1 LNHDA and CDR2 SQIVND (reference sequence). There are 16 residues in the CDR3. CDR3 coding DNA: TGTGCCAGTAGTGCTACGACCGACAGGGCGTCCTATGGCTACACCTTC. It yields the protein CASSATTDRASYGYTF.